This T cell receptor (beta chain) is from a study of blood T cell repertoires in COVID-19 (dated by TCRdb to 2019 to 2021). Background on the whole study: Samples covering the acute and convalescent phases of COVID-19 were provided by collaborators in the United States, Italy and Spain. The repertoires were released in a freely available public database intended as a resource for research on the immune response to SARS-CoV-2. Samples came from the ongoing ImmuneRACE study (first 160 participants) plus 1,254 subjects from 6 global collaborators. Nearly every sample came with metadata listing a de-identified subject ID, COVID-19 status, age in years and sex. The material from the prospective study consisted of cDNA or gDNA derived from T cells, B-cell-depleted T cells, or PBMCs. Deeply sampled blood TCRbeta repertoires from subjects exposed to, actively infected with, or recovered from COVID-19 were included in the dataset. Where available, HLA class I and class II types were taken from metadata supplied by the sample provider and were not determined by assay-based typing.

For this clone: Its antigen is not yet known. Qualities for individual bases were not recorded, and no much larger clone is one base off.

TCRbeta CDR3 regions were amplified from genomic DNA using the immunoSEQ Assay, a bias-controlled multiplex PCR. The original pipeline was this. The number of nucleated cells in each sample was estimated from the amplification of reference gene primers within the assay. To quantify the absolute abundance of each unique TCRbeta CDR3 rearrangement, sequence reads were collapsed and filtered. For each sample, productive Simpson clonality was calculated as the square root of Simpson's diversity index across productive rearrangements. This immuneACCESS table, as held by TCRdb, lists in-frame sequences with V and J called but not all clones. Of the missing ones, under half trace to an unresolved V gene in checked studies; the others have no known cause. From that table come the V and J calls and clone size; the DNA was used to work out D and trimming. The sample includes some 200,000 clones, with over 75% observed a single time. The top ten clones comprise approximately 6.1% of the sample.

The CDR3, cysteine through phenylalanine, is 15 amino acids long. The DNA shown is the 45-base CDR3, in frame from base 1. CDR1 is given as MNHEY and CDR2 as SVGAGI, both from the germline V gene. V and J lose 0 bases and 6 bases, and a span of 13 bases separates them. The paper as a whole reports these results and caveats: How much clinical and demographic metadata was included differed by source and by participant, and the metadata was provided uncurated.

The collaborating institutions used their own protocols to collect whole blood in K2EDTA tubes. Collaborator samples were shipped for TCRbeta analysis as frozen whole blood, isolated PBMCs, or DNA extracted from either sample type. This sequence originates from a man at least 80 years old with acute or convalescent COVID-19. The chain was built from TRBV6-5 and TRBJ2-3; the D gene remains uncertain. The specimen was peripheral blood. This receptor has the CDR3 CASSYSIIALDTQYF. The DNA sequence is given as TGTGCCAGCAGTTACTCGATAATAGCCCTGGATACGCAGTATTTT.